The 25 T cell receptor beta chains below all came from one sample that was sequenced in a study of blood T cell repertoires in COVID-19. Assay used: immunoSEQ multiplex PCR; TCRdb lists only in-frame clones, some missing. The sample shows around 220,000 clones, 86% of them seen only once. Sample: peripheral blood. The receptors shown here come from a woman aged 50 to 65 with acute or convalescent COVID-19.

V usage is TRBV5-1 and J usage is TRBJ2-5; 11 bases line up with TRBD2. V shed 4 bases and J 5 bases; nucleotides not matched to a gene: 10. The CDR3 is 16 amino acids. Germline CDR1 is SGHRS and CDR2 is YFSETQ. The CDR3: CASSPGSLAGGETQYF. Written as DNA, the CDR3 is TGCGCCAGCAGCCCGGGGTCCCTAGCGGGAGGTGAGACCCAGTACTTC.

The rearrangement joins TRBV18 to TRBJ2-1; D uncertain. Germline V gene sequence: CDR1 KGHSH, CDR2 LQKENI. CDR3 size: 12 residues. V was cut by 6 bases and J by 9 bases, with 12 bases left in between. The CDR3 protein is CASSRGASEQFF. CDR3 in DNA: TGTGCCAGCTCTCGCGGCGCGAGTGAGCAGTTCTTC.

V and J are TRBV5-1 and TRBJ1-1, with D uncertain. Germline lookup yields CDR1 SGHRS and CDR2 YFSETQ. With 0 bases removed from V and 2 bases from J, the gap between germline ends came to 8 bases. The CDR3 sequence is 14 residues long. Here the CDR3 reads CASSLVGLNTEAFF. The DNA of the CDR3 is TGCGCCAGCAGCTTGGTGGGCCTCAACACTGAAGCTTTCTTT.

This chain links TRBV6-6 with TRBJ2-7; D gene ambiguous. Trimming shortened V by 0 bases and J by 3 bases, and 6 bases separated the two germline ends. Germline V lookup: CDR1 MNHNY, CDR2 SVGAGI (reference sequence). This CDR3 is 13 amino acids long. CDR3: CASSYSSVYEQYF. The CDR3 bases are TGTGCCAGCAGTTACTCGAGCGTCTACGAGCAGTACTTC.

V gene TRBV4-1 combines with J gene TRBJ2-1; possibly TRBD1 for D (6 bases). V gave up 2 bases and J gave up 10 bases, with 9 bases separating them. The CDR3 is 12 residues long. CDR1 and CDR2 from the germline V gene are MGHRA and YSYEKL. CDR3 sequence (DNA): TGCGCCAGCAGCCAATTCACAGGGGAGCAGTTCTTC. Protein product: CASSQFTGEQFF.

V usage is TRBV19 and J usage is TRBJ2-1; 8 bases agree with TRBD2. The germline V gene encodes CDR1 LNHDA and CDR2 SQIVND (reference sequence). The V and J ends lost 5 bases and 6 bases, in that order; junction bases with no gene match: 18. CDR3 length: 18 amino acids. CDR3: CASSSQAGVVSSGNEQFF. The CDR3, as DNA: TGTGCCAGTAGTTCCCAAGCGGGAGTCGTAAGTTCGGGCAATGAGCAGTTCTTC.

The gene calls are TRBV11-3 and TRBJ2-5, with 13 bases aligning to TRBD2. This CDR3 is built from 17 residues. The V gene end was trimmed by 2 bases and the J gene end by 4 bases; junction bases not matched to a gene: 7. The germline gives CDR1 SGHNT, CDR2 YENEEA. The CDR3 region has the DNA TGTGCCAGCAGCTTACCTACCGGGACTAGCGGGATAGAGACCCAGTACTTC. Amino acid sequence: CASSLPTGTSGIETQYF. Using reference TRBV11-3 and TRBJ2-5 for the parts outside the CDR3, the full variable domain is EAGVVQSPRYKIIEKKQPVAFWCNPISGHNTLYWYLQNLGQGPELLIRYENEEAVDDSQLPKDRFSAERLKGVDSTLKIQPAELGDSAVYLCASSLPTGTSGIETQYFGPGTRLLVL.

The chain joins TRBV7-8 to TRBJ1-3, with D possibly matching TRBD1 (5 bases). The length of the CDR3 is 15 residues. The V and J ends lost 5 bases and 0 bases respectively, with 11 bases between them. Per germline, CDR1 SGHVS and CDR2 FQNEAQ. This chain's CDR3 is CASSRGGFSGNTIYF. The CDR3 nucleotides are TGTGCCAGCAGCCGGGGGGGATTCTCTGGAAACACCATATATTTT. The full variable domain, in which reference TRBV7-8 and TRBJ1-3 provide the parts outside the CDR3, is GAGVSQSPRYKVAKRGQDVALRCDPISGHVSLFWYQQALGQGPEFLTYFQNEAQLDKSGLPSDRFFAERPEGSVSTLKIQRTQQEDSAVYLCASSRGGFSGNTIYFGEGSWLTVV.

V and J are TRBV11-3 and TRBJ2-3; D is possibly TRBD1 (6 bases). Germline CDR1 SGHNT, CDR2 YENEEA. Trimming pared 5 bases from V and 4 bases from J, leaving 16 bases between. The CDR3 length is 15 residues. The CDR3 DNA reads as TGTGCCAGCAGCCCAGGGGAGATCGGGCCAGATACGCAGTATTTT. Its protein is CASSPGEIGPDTQYF.

V is TRBV7-2 and J is TRBJ1-3; D gene unclear. The germline V gene encodes CDR1 SGHTA and CDR2 FQGNSA. V shed 3 bases and J shed 2 bases, with 8 bases lying between them. The CDR3 length is 14 residues. CDR3 DNA sequence: TGTGCCAGCAGCTTTTCTGAGACTGGAAACACCATATATTTT. Encoded protein: CASSFSETGNTIYF.

This chain links TRBV6-2 or TRBV6-3 with TRBJ2-7; 12 nucleotides agree with TRBD2. Looked up from germline, CDR1 is MNHEY and CDR2 is SVGEGT. CDR3 length: 16 amino acids. With V trimmed by 0 bases and J by 3 bases, 3 bases remained unmatched. The CDR3 loop reads CASSYSTSGGLYEQYF. The CDR3 coding sequence is TGTGCCAGCAGTTACTCGACTAGCGGGGGCCTCTACGAGCAGTACTTC.

The chain recombines TRBV19 with TRBJ2-3; weak D call: TRBD2 (5 bases). Trimming took off 1 base at V and 0 bases at J, with 8 bases between the two ends. From germline, CDR1 is LNHDA and CDR2 SQIVND (reference sequence). This CDR3 region has 15 residues. The CDR3: CASSIARGSTDTQYF. The CDR3, as DNA: TGTGCCAGTAGTATAGCTCGGGGAAGCACAGATACGCAGTATTTT.

The CDR3 loop reads CASSVFGGAGGKLFF. CDR3 coding DNA: TGTGCCAGCTCGGTTTTTGGGGGCGCCGGTGGAAAACTGTTTTTT. The chain recombines TRBV6-5 with TRBJ1-4, with D possibly TRBD1 on 6 matching bases. Germline assignment: CDR1 MNHEY and CDR2 SVGAGI. The CDR3 has 15 residues. The germline V and J ends were trimmed by 8 bases and 10 bases, with 23 bases remaining between them.

The rearrangement uses TRBV9 and TRBJ2-2; 10 nucleotides match TRBD2. Germline trimming cut 2 bases from V and 6 bases from J; bases unmatched to any gene: 1. The germline CDR1 and CDR2 sequences are SGDLS and YYNGEE. The CDR3 loop spans 14 amino acids. The CDR3 region is CASSVLAGAGELFF. CDR3 coding DNA: TGTGCCAGCAGCGTCCTAGCGGGAGCCGGGGAGCTGTTTTTT.

The CDR3 bases are TGCGCCAGCAGCCAAGACCCGTTAGCAACTAATGAAAAACTGTTTTTT. Encoded protein: CASSQDPLATNEKLFF. This chain links TRBV4-3 with TRBJ1-4; D gene ambiguous. The germline V gene encodes CDR1 LGHNA and CDR2 YSLEER. CDR3 size: 16 residues. Trimming pared 0 bases from V and 0 bases from J, leaving 8 bases between.

This clone was seen more than once but under ten times. The V gene is TRBV19, the J gene TRBJ1-1; TRBD1 might be the D (6 bases). Trimming pared 3 bases from V and 0 bases from J, leaving 14 bases between. CDR3 size: 16 residues. Germline CDR1 reads LNHDA; CDR2 reads SQIVND (reference sequence). CDR3 sequence reads: CASSITHRAVNTEAFF. CDR3 sequence (DNA): TGTGCCAGTAGTATTACTCACAGGGCAGTGAACACTGAAGCTTTCTTT.

This clone was detected only a few times. The V gene is TRBV29-1, the J gene TRBJ2-2, with D unresolved. The CDR3 totals 12 residues. Germline assignment: CDR1 SQVTM and CDR2 ANQGSEA. Trimming cost V 5 bases and J 0 bases, with 4 bases left between them. The CDR3 sequence: CSVQANTGELFF. CDR3 in DNA: TGCAGCGTTCAGGCGAACACCGGGGAGCTGTTTTTT.

The chain joins TRBV4-3 to TRBJ1-2, with 8 positions matching TRBD1. The ends lost 2 bases at V and 6 bases at J; junction bases unmatched: 5. CDR1 LGHNA and CDR2 YSLEER come from the germline V gene. This CDR3 spans 14 amino acids. CDR3 coding DNA: TGCGCCAGCAGCCAATCCAGGGGGCTCGATGGCTACACCTTC. This translates into CASSQSRGLDGYTF.

The V call is TRBV7-9, the J call TRBJ1-6; 7 nucleotides align to TRBD1. CDR3 size: 17 residues. From germline, CDR1 is SEHNR and CDR2 FQNEAQ (reference sequence). V gave up 3 bases and J gave up 3 bases; unmatched junction bases: 8. The CDR3 protein is CASSFWTGNIYNSPLHF. The CDR3 coding sequence is TGTGCCAGCAGCTTTTGGACAGGCAACATCTATAATTCACCCCTCCACTTT.

Regarding this clone: Its ends do not fully match the called genes, so a read error is possible. The chain employs TRBV5-5 and TRBJ1-2; weak D call: TRBD1 (5 bases). There are 15 residues in the CDR3. Germline V gene lookup returns CDR1 SGHKS and CDR2 YYEKEE (reference sequence). The CDR3 loop is CASRLGPTGSYGYTF. As DNA, the CDR3 is TGTGCCAGCAGATTGGGACCAACAGGTTCTTATGGCTACACCTTC.

The V gene is TRBV7-9, the J gene TRBJ2-1, with D possibly matching TRBD1 (5 bases). The V gene's germline CDR1 is SEHNR and CDR2 FQNEAQ (reference sequence). Trimming removed 4 bases from V and 7 bases from J, with 17 bases in between. The length of the CDR3 is 15 residues. The CDR3: CASSSGSSELNEQFF. CDR3 DNA: TGTGCCAGCAGCTCAGGGTCGTCTGAGTTGAATGAGCAGTTCTTC.

The CDR3 is CASSLGASGISYEQYF. The CDR3, as DNA: TGTGCCAGCAGCTTAGGTGCTAGCGGGATCTCCTACGAGCAGTACTTC. This chain joins TRBV11-2 and TRBJ2-7, with 9 bases fitting TRBD2. Germline loops: CDR1 SGHAT, CDR2 FQNNGV. This CDR3 comprises 16 residues. V lost 1 base and J lost 0; bases outside the gene matches: 4.

The rearrangement uses TRBV4-2 and TRBJ2-3; maybe TRBD1 (5 bases). This CDR3 has 15 amino acids. V lost 0 bases to trimming and J lost 0 bases, with 7 bases between them. Germline CDR1 LGHNA, CDR2 YNFKEQ. The DNA of the CDR3 is TGTGCCAGCAGCCAAGAGACAGATAGCACAGATACGCAGTATTTT. Protein: CASSQETDSTDTQYF.

The rearrangement uses TRBV12-3 or TRBV12-4 and TRBJ1-1; D uncertain. The CDR3 sequence is 11 residues long. V was cut by 10 bases and J by 11 bases, with 17 bases left in between. CDR3 DNA sequence: TGTGCCACCCGGACGGCCCGAGGGGCTTTCTTT. Its translation: CATRTARGAFF.

The J gene is TRBJ2-1, the V gene TRBV2, with a weak D call TRBD2 (6 bases). V lost 7 bases to trimming and J lost 1 base, with 14 bases between them. The CDR3 runs 15 residues. From germline, CDR1 is SNHLY and CDR2 FYNNEI. CDR3 nucleotide sequence: TGTGCCAGCACCGGACTACTCGTGTCCTACAATGAGCAGTTCTTC. It is translated as CASTGLLVSYNEQFF.